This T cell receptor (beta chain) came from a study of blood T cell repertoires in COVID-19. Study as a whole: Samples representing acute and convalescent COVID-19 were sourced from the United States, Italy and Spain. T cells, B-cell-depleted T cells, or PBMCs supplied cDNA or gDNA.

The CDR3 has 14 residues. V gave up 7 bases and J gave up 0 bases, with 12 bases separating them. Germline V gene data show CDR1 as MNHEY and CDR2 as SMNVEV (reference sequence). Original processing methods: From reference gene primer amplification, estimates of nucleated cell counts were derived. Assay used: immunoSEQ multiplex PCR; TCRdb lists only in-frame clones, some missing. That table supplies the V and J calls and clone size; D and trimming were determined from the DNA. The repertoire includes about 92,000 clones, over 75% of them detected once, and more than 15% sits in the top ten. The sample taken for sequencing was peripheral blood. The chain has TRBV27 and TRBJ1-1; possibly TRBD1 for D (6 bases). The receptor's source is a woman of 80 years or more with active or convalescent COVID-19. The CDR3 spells CASKGVLLNTEAFF. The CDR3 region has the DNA TGTGCCAGCAAGGGGGTCCTTTTGAACACTGAAGCTTTCTTT.